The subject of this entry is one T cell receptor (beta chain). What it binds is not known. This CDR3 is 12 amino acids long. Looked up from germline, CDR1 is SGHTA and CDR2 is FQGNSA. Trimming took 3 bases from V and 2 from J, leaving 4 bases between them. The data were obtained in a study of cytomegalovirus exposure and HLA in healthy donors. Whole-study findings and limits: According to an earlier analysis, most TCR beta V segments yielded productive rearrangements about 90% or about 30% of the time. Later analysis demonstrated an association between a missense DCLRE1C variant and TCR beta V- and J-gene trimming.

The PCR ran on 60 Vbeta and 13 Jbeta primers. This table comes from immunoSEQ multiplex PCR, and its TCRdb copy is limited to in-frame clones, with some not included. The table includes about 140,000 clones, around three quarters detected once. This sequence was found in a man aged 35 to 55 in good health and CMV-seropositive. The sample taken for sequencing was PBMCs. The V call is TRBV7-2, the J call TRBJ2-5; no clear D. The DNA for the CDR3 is TGTGCCAGCAGCTTCGGGCAAGAGACCCAGTACTTC. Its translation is CASSFGQETQYF.